These 2 T cell receptor beta chains originate from one sample sequenced in a study of graft-versus-host responses after intestinal transplantation. Generated by immunoSEQ multiplex PCR, the TCRdb table keeps only in-frame clones and is missing some. The table records fewer than 50,000 clones, approximately 84% of them present only once. Their antigen targets remain unknown. Specimen: unstimulated CD4+ T cells sorted from spleen or lymph node cells, collected before transplant. Receptors originate from a human donor who was the organ donor for an intestinal transplant.

This chain uses TRBV29-1 with TRBJ2-4; 10 positions agree with TRBD1. V lost 7 bases, J lost 4 bases, and 4 bases stayed unmatched. In germline, CDR1 is SQVTM, CDR2 ANQGSEA. This CDR3 is built from 13 residues. CDR3 in DNA: TGCAGCGGACAGGGGGCGCAAAAAAACATTCAGTACTTC. Encoded protein: CSGQGAQKNIQYF.

The rearrangement joins TRBV19 to TRBJ1-2, with D perhaps TRBD1 (5 bases). This CDR3 has 14 residues. Germline CDR1 LNHDA, CDR2 SQIVND (reference sequence). The germline V and J ends were trimmed by 3 bases and 2 bases, with 10 bases remaining between them. In nucleotides, the CDR3 is TGTGCCAGTAGTATCGCCAGGGCAAACTATGGCTACACCTTC. Its translation: CASSIARANYGYTF.